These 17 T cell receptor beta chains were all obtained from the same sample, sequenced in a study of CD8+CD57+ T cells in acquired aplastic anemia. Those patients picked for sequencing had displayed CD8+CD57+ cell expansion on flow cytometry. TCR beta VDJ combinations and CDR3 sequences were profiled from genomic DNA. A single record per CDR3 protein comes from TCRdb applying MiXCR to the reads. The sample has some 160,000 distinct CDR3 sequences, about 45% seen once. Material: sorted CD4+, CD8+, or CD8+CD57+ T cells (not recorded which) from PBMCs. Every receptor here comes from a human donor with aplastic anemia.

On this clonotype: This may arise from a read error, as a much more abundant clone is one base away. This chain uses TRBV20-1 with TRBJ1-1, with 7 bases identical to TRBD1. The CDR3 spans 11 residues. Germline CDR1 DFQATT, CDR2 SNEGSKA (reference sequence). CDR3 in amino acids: CGARAPGGAFF. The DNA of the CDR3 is TGCGGTGCTAGAGCCCCAGGGGGAGCTTTCTTT.

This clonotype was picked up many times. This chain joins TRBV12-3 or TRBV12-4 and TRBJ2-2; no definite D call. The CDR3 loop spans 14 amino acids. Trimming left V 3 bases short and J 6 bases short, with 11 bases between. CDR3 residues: CASSFSTRSGELFF. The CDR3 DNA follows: TGTGCCAGCAGTTTTTCAACGCGTTCCGGGGAGCTGTTTTTT.

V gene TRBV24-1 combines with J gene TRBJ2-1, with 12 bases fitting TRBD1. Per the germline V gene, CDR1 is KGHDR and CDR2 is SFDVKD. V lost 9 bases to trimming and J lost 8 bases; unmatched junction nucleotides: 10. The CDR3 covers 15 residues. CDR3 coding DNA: TGTGCCACCTCAAACCCGGGACAGGGGGCCGATGAGCAGTTCTTC. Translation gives CATSNPGQGADEQFF.

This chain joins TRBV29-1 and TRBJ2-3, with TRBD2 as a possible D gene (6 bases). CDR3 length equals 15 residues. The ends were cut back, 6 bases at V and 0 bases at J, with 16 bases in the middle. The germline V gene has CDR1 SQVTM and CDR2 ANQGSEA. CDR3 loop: CSVGGPPYSTDTQYF. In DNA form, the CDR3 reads TGCAGCGTCGGGGGACCCCCCTATAGCACAGATACGCAGTATTTT.

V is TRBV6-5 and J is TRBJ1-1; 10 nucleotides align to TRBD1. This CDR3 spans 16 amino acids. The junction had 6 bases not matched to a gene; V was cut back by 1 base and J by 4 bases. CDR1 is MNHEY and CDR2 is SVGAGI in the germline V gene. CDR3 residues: CASSYYVTGGTTEAFF. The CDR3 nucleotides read TGTGCCAGCAGTTACTACGTGACAGGGGGCACCACTGAAGCTTTCTTT.

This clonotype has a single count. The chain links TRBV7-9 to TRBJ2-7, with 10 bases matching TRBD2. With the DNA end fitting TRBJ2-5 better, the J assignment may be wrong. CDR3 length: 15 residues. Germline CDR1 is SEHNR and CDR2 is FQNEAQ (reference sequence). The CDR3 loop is CASSVGAGGQETQYF. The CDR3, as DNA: TGTGCCAGCAGCGTAGGAGCGGGAGGGCAAGAGACCCAGTACTTC.

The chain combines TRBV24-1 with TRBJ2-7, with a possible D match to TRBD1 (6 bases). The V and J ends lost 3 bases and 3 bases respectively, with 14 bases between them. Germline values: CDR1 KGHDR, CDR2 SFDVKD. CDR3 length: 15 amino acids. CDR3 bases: TGTGCCACCAGTGATCCAACACAGGGAGTCTACGAGCAGTACTTC. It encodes CATSDPTQGVYEQYF.

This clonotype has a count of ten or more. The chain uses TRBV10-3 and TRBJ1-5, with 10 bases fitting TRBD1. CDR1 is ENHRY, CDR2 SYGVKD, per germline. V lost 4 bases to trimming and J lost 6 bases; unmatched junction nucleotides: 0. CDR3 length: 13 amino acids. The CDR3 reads CAISGTGGQPQHF. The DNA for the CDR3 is TGTGCCATCAGTGGGACAGGGGGTCAGCCCCAGCATTTT.

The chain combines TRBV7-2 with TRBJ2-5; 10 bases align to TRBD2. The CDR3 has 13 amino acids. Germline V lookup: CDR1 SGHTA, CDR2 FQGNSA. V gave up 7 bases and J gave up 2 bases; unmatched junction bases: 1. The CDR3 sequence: CASKLAGQETQYF. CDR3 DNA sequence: TGTGCCAGCAAACTAGCGGGACAAGAGACCCAGTACTTC.

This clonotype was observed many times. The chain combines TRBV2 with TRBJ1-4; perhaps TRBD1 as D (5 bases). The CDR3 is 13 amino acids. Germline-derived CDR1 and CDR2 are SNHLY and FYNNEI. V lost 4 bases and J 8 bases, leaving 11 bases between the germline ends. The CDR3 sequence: CASSAGTAEKLFF. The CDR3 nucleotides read TGTGCCAGCAGTGCTGGGACGGCGGAAAAACTGTTTTTT.

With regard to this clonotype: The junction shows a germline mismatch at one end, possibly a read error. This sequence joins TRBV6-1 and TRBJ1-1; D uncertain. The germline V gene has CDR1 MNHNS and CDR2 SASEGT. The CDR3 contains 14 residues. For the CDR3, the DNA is TGTGCCAGCAGTCCTAGCCAGATGAACACTGAGGCTTTCTTT. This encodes CASSPSQMNTEAFF.

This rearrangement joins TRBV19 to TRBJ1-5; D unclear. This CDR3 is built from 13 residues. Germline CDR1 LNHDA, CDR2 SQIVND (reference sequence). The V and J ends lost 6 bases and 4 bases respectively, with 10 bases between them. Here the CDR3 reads CASRSSQNQPQHF. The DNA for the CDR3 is TGTGCCAGTAGGTCCTCGCAAAATCAGCCCCAGCATTTT.

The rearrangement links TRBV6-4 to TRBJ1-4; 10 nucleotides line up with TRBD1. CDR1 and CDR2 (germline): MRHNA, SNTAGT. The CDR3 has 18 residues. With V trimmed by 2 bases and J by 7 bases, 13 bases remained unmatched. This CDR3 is CASSDDFLPGQGSEKLFF. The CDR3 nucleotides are TGTGCCAGCAGTGACGACTTCCTCCCGGGACAGGGGAGTGAAAAACTGTTTTTT.

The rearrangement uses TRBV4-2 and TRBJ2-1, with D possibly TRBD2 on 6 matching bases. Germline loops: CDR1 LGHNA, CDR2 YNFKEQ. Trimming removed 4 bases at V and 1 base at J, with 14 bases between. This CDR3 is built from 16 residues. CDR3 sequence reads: CASSRSDSGSYNEQFF. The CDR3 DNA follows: TGTGCCAGCAGCCGGTCCGATAGCGGATCCTACAATGAGCAGTTCTTC.

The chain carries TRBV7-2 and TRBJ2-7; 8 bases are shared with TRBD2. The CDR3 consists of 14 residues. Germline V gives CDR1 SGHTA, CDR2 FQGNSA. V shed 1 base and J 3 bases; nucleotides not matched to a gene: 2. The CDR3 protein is CASSLGTSNYEQYF. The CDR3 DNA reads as TGTGCCAGCAGCTTAGGGACTAGCAACTACGAGCAGTACTTC.

The CDR3 sequence: CSADSYYEQYF. The CDR3, as DNA: TGCAGTGCCGACAGCTACTACGAGCAGTACTTC. The V and J genes are TRBV20-1 and TRBJ2-7; D perhaps matches TRBD1 (5 bases). Germline V gene lookup returns CDR1 DFQATT and CDR2 SNEGSKA (reference sequence). The CDR3 sequence is 11 residues long. The V end was cut by 6 bases, the J end by 3 bases, with 9 bases between.

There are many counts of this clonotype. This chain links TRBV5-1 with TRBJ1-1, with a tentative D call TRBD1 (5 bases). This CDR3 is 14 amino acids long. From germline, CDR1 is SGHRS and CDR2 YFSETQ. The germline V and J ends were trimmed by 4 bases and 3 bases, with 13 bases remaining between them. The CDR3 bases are TGCGCCAGCAGCCGTCGCCAGGGAGACACTGAAGCTTTCTTT. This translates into CASSRRQGDTEAFF. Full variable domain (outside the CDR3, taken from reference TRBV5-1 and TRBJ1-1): KAGVTQTPRYLIKTRGQQVTLSCSPISGHRSVSWYQQTPGQGLQFLFEYFSETQRNKGNFPGRFSGRQFSNSRSEMNVSTLELGDSALYLCASSRRQGDTEAFFGQGTRLTVV.